Listed below are T cell receptor beta chains from one sample, sequenced in a study of blood T cell repertoires in COVID-19. Produced via immunoSEQ multiplex PCR; TCRdb's table is partial and in-frame only. The data contain under 150,000 clones, approximately 88% of them singletons. Sequences were obtained from peripheral blood. These receptors all come from a woman at least 80 years old with acute or convalescent COVID-19. The CDR3 runs from the conserved cysteine through the conserved F or W. A D gene is named only where the DNA matches it firmly. Clone size, where shown, is once, few, many, or a class for clones that have expanded.

>-|TRBJ1-2|-|TRBV13
TGTGCCAGCAGCCCCGGGCCCCGGGATAGCTATGGCTACACCTTC
CASSPGPRDSYGYTF
>-|TRBJ1-2|few|TRBV14
TGTGCCAGCAGCCCCCGGCCAGGGAACTATGGCTACACCTTC
CASSPRPGNYGYTF
>TRBD1|TRBJ1-1|once|TRBV29-1
TGCAGCGATTCACCGGGACAGCAGAACACTGAAGCTTTCTTT
CSDSPGQQNTEAFF
>-|TRBJ1-5|-|TRBV6-2/TRBV6-3
TGTGCCAGCAGTTGGAGGCTAAGGGGCAATCAGCCCCAGCATTTT
CASSWRLRGNQPQHF
>-|TRBJ1-5|once|TRBV7-2
TGTGCCAGCAGCTTAATTCACAGAGATCAGCCCCAGCATTTT
CASSLIHRDQPQHF
>-|TRBJ2-3|once|TRBV11-3
TGTGCCAGCAGTTGGACTAGCACAGATACGCAGTATTTT
CASSWTSTDTQYF
>-|TRBJ1-1|-|TRBV6-5
TGTGCCAGCAAGAGGGCAGGGGATTACGACACTGAAGCTTTCTTT
CASKRAGDYDTEAFF
>TRBD2|TRBJ2-2|-|TRBV7-2
TGTGCCAGCAGTCCACCCGGACTAGCGGGGAACACCGGGGAGCTGTTTTTT
CASSPPGLAGNTGELFF
>TRBD1|TRBJ2-5|-|TRBV18
TGTGCCAGCTCACTTCGCAGGGGGCTCGGAGAGACCCAGTACTTC
CASSLRRGLGETQYF
>-|TRBJ2-4|-|TRBV7-9
TGTGCCAGCAGCTTCCCCAGGGAAGGAAACATAGCCAAAAACATTCAGTACTTC
CASSFPREGNIAKNIQYF
>-|TRBJ1-2|-|TRBV18
TGTGCCAGCTCACCGCAACATGGAGGGACCAACTATGGCTACACCTTC
CASSPQHGGTNYGYTF
>TRBD1|TRBJ2-7|-|TRBV27
TGTGCCAGCAGCACTCGACAGGGGTTTTTCCCCTACGAGCAGTACTTC
CASSTRQGFFPYEQYF
>-|TRBJ1-2|-|TRBV5-4
TGTGCCAGCAGCTGGGCCCTGGCGGGGGCGAACTATGGCTACACCTTC
CASSWALAGANYGYTF
>-|TRBJ1-1|-|TRBV7-9
TGTGCCAGCACTAAGGGGCTGTTGAACACTGAAGCTTTCTTT
CASTKGLLNTEAFF
>-|TRBJ1-2|-|TRBV30
TGTGCCTCCACCCGGGAGGTGGGGGCCCTAGACGGCTACACCTTC
CASTREVGALDGYTF
>-|TRBJ2-2|-|TRBV5-1
TGCGCCAGCAGCTTGAGGAGCAGGGTGAACACCGGGGAGCTGTTTTTT
CASSLRSRVNTGELFF
>-|TRBJ1-5|-|TRBV7-2
TGTGCCAGCAGCTTAGCAGGCAGGGCAGTGGGACAGCCCCAGCATTTT
CASSLAGRAVGQPQHF
>TRBD1|TRBJ2-7|-|TRBV14
TGTGCCAGCCCTGAGGCAGGGGGTTTTGTCGAGCAGTACTTC
CASPEAGGFVEQYF
>-|TRBJ2-7|-|TRBV14
TGTGCCAGCAGCCAAGAGGCCCGAGGGAGGGGGTACGAGCAGTACTTC
CASSQEARGRGYEQYF
>-|TRBJ2-3|-|TRBV6-2/TRBV6-3
TGTGCCAGCAGTTCCCCCCCGGGAGAATCACACAAAGGAGATACGCAGTATTTT
CASSSPPGESHKGDTQYF
>TRBD1|TRBJ1-4|-|TRBV2
TGTGCCAGCAGTGGAAGGGGGCAGGGGAATAAAAAACTGTTTTTT
CASSGRGQGNKKLFF
>-|TRBJ1-1|-|TRBV7-9
TGTGCCAGCAGCCCCAATAGTTTGAACACTGAAGCTTTCTTT
CASSPNSLNTEAFF
>-|TRBJ1-1|few|TRBV7-9
TGTGCCAGCAGCCCTCCGGGACAGAACACTGAAGCTTTCTTT
CASSPPGQNTEAFF
>TRBD1|TRBJ1-6|-|TRBV7-8
TGTGCCAGCAGCTTAGGTGGACAGGGTAATTCACCCCTCCACTTT
CASSLGGQGNSPLHF
>-|TRBJ2-1|-|TRBV5-1
TGCGCCAGCAGTTCCGCCGAGCCTAGCGTATTGGAAAATTACAATGAGCAGTTCTTC
CASSSAEPSVLENYNEQFF
>TRBD1|TRBJ1-5|-|TRBV5-8
TGTGCCAGCAGCTTCAGGGGGCGCGGGCAGCCCCAGCATTTT
CASSFRGRGQPQHF
>-|TRBJ1-2|-|TRBV9
TGTGCCAGCAGCGTAGGTGAGGGGGTCGGCTACACCTTC
CASSVGEGVGYTF
>-|TRBJ2-2|-|TRBV7-6
TGTGCCAGCAGCTTACAGGTGACCTTGAACACCGGGGAGCTGTTTTTT
CASSLQVTLNTGELFF
>-|TRBJ2-7|-|TRBV18
TGTGCCAGCTCACCACTCTTCGGGGGGGGGACCGGGACAGGGATTAACGAGCAGTACTTC
CASSPLFGGGTGTGINEQYF
>-|TRBJ1-2|-|TRBV10-3
TGTGCCATCAGTGAGCGAGACGGGAACTATGGCTACACCTTC
CAISERDGNYGYTF
>TRBD1|TRBJ2-1|-|TRBV29-1
TGCAGCGTGACGTTGGGACAGGGGGCTTACAATGAGCAGTTCTTC
CSVTLGQGAYNEQFF
>-|TRBJ1-1|-|TRBV13
TGTGCCAGCAGCTCAGGACTGATGAACACTGAAGCTTTCTTT
CASSSGLMNTEAFF
>TRBD1|TRBJ2-2|-|TRBV3-1/TRBV3-2
TGTGCCAGCAGCCAAACAGGGGCGAACACCGGGGAGCTGTTTTTT
CASSQTGANTGELFF
>-|TRBJ1-2|-|TRBV30
TGTGCCTGGAGTGTACCTCCGGGACTACTCCGTTGGGGCTATGGCTACACCTTC
CAWSVPPGLLRWGYGYTF
>TRBD2|TRBJ2-5|-|TRBV7-9
TGTGCCAGCAGCTTAAAGCTAGCGGTACAAGAGACCCAGTACTTC
CASSLKLAVQETQYF
>TRBD1|TRBJ1-2|-|TRBV30
TGTGCCTGCCAAGGACAGGGGGCTCGCTATGGCTACACCTTC
CACQGQGARYGYTF
>-|TRBJ1-2|once|TRBV30
TGTGCCTGGAGCAGGCGCGATGGCTACACCTTC
CAWSRRDGYTF
>-|TRBJ2-3|-|TRBV11-2
TGTGCCAGCAGCCCCGGGACTCGGCGCCGCACAGATACGCAGTATTTT
CASSPGTRRRTDTQYF
>-|TRBJ1-6|few|TRBV10-3
TGTGCCATCAGTGACCCGACAGCCAGCTCCTATAATTCACCCCTCCACTTT
CAISDPTASSYNSPLHF
>TRBD1|TRBJ2-7|-|TRBV9
TGTGCCAGCAGCCCGGGGACAGGGGGCAATGAGCAGTACTTC
CASSPGTGGNEQYF
>TRBD1|TRBJ1-2|-|TRBV6-5
TGTGCCAGCAGCCGGACAGGGCGAGGCTACACCTTC
CASSRTGRGYTF
>TRBD1|TRBJ1-4|-|TRBV6-5
TGTGCCAGCAGGACAGGGGCGTCTAATGAAAAACTGTTTTTT
CASRTGASNEKLFF
>-|TRBJ2-1|-|TRBV21-1
TGTGCCAGCAGCTCCCGACTAGCGGGAGGGCCGTATGAGCAGTTCTTC
CASSSRLAGGPYEQFF
>-|TRBJ2-3|-|TRBV18
TGTGCCAGCTCACCACCGAATTCGGAGGGATGGACAGATACGCAGTATTTT
CASSPPNSEGWTDTQYF
>TRBD2|TRBJ2-3|-|TRBV5-1
TGCGCCAGCAGCTTGGCTAGCGGGGGCGGAGATACGCAGTATTTT
CASSLASGGGDTQYF
>-|TRBJ1-2|-|TRBV7-9
TGTGCCAGCAGCGCATCATCAGGTCAGAACTATGGCTACACCTTC
CASSASSGQNYGYTF
>TRBD2|TRBJ2-1|-|TRBV7-2
TGTGCCAGCAGCTCCACACCCTTTAGCGGGGGGGCAGATGAGCAGTTCTTC
CASSSTPFSGGADEQFF
>TRBD1|TRBJ1-3|-|TRBV18
TGTGCCAGCTCCCCTGGACAGGGGGTCTACGGAAACACCATATATTTT
CASSPGQGVYGNTIYF
>TRBD1|TRBJ2-3|-|TRBV5-4
TGTGCCAGCAGCTTAAGGGGGCCTTACACAGATACGCAGTATTTT
CASSLRGPYTDTQYF
>TRBD1|TRBJ2-6|-|TRBV10-3
TGTGCCACCGGGACAGGTTCCTCTGGGGCCAACGTCCTGACTTTC
CATGTGSSGANVLTF
>-|TRBJ1-6|-|TRBV27
TGTGCCAGCAGTTCCGCCTTACAGGGCGGACCCCTCCACTTT
CASSSALQGGPLHF
>TRBD2|TRBJ2-6|-|TRBV7-2
TGTGCCAGCAGCTACGCACCTGGACTAGCTGGGGCCAACGTCCTGACTTTC
CASSYAPGLAGANVLTF
>-|TRBJ2-7|-|TRBV7-9
TGTGCCAGCAGCTTATTTGAGGCGCACGAGCAGTACTTC
CASSLFEAHEQYF
>-|TRBJ1-5|-|TRBV10-2
TGCGCCAGCAGTCCTACAGGGCGAACCCATAGCAATCAGCCCCAGCATTTT
CASSPTGRTHSNQPQHF
>TRBD2|TRBJ2-7|-|TRBV3-1/TRBV3-2
TGTGCCAGCAGCCCCATAGCGGGAGAGGTGTACGAGCAGTACTTC
CASSPIAGEVYEQYF
>TRBD1|TRBJ1-1|-|TRBV18
TGTGCCAGCTCACCCTACAGGGGCGTAGTTAGTAACACTGAAGCTTTCTTT
CASSPYRGVVSNTEAFF
>-|TRBJ2-2|-|TRBV15
TGTGCCACCAGTTGGCAGGGAAACACCGGGGAGCTGTTTTTT
CATSWQGNTGELFF
>-|TRBJ1-1|-|TRBV6-5
TGTGCCAGCAGTTCCGGGATCACTGAAGCTTTCTTT
CASSSGITEAFF
>-|TRBJ2-2|-|TRBV9
TGTGCCAGCAGCGCCTTGACAGGCACCGGGGAGCTGTTTTTT
CASSALTGTGELFF